The 22 T cell receptor beta chains below all came from one sample that was sequenced in a study of T cell repertoires in cytomegalovirus infection. TCRdb re-called the reads with MiXCR, one entry per CDR3 protein. The sample holds 650,000 to 900,000 distinct CDR3 sequences, approximately 29% seen once. These receptors have no known antigen. The sample here was cultured CD8+ T cells from PBMCs, taken from culture after CMV antigen stimulation. These receptors all stem from a human donor in good health (CMV status not recorded). Some clones in this sample may be carry-over from other donors' samples.

The chain's CDR3 is CASSLSRGTGHYNEQFF. Written as DNA, the CDR3 is TGTGCCAGCAGTTTATCGAGGGGGACAGGGCACTACAATGAGCAGTTCTTC. The V and J genes are TRBV27 and TRBJ2-1; 9 nucleotides line up with TRBD1. Germline V gene data show CDR1 as MNHEY and CDR2 as SMNVEV (reference sequence). J gave up 3 bases and V 0 bases, and 6 bases lay outside the gene matches. This CDR3 has 17 amino acids.

The CDR3 region is CASSTLTESNQPQHF. DNA for the CDR3: TGTGCCAGTAGTACCTTGACCGAGAGCAATCAGCCCCAGCATTTT. The V gene is TRBV19, the J gene TRBJ1-5, with D uncertain. This CDR3 spans 15 amino acids. Looked up from germline, CDR1 is LNHDA and CDR2 is SQIVND (reference sequence). V was pared by 4 bases and J by 1 base, with 11 bases between.

The chain links TRBV6-2 or TRBV6-3 to TRBJ2-4; tentatively, D is TRBD2 (6 bases). The CDR3 consists of 14 residues. Germline loops: CDR1 MNHEY, CDR2 SVGEGT. V was cut by 2 bases and J by 7 bases, with 12 bases left in between. The CDR3 sequence: CASSYLAEGNIQYF. In nucleotides, the CDR3 is TGTGCCAGCAGTTACCTGGCGGAGGGGAACATTCAGTACTTC.

A remark on this clonotype: The junction and the germline gene differ at one end; a read error may be behind it. CDR3 loop: CANSPGTGIGEQFF. DNA for the CDR3: TGTGCCAACAGCCCCGGGACAGGGATCGGTGAGCAGTTCTTC. The chain employs TRBV5-6 and TRBJ2-1, with TRBD1 matching 9 bases. Germline V lookup: CDR1 SGHDT, CDR2 YYEEEE. The length of the CDR3 is 14 residues. The full variable domain, rest sourced from reference TRBV5-6 and TRBJ2-1, is DAGVTQSPTHLIKTRGQQVTLRCSPKSGHDTVSWYQQALGQGPQFIFQYYEEEERQRGNFPDRFSGHQFPNYSSELNVNALLLGDSALYLCANSPGTGIGEQFFGPGTRLTVL.

The CDR3 sequence is CASSSPDRVADTQYF. CDR3 nucleotides: TGTGCCAGCAGCTCCCCGGACAGGGTCGCTGATACGCAGTATTTT. This rearrangement joins TRBV7-9 to TRBJ2-3, with 8 bases aligning to TRBD1. The CDR3 totals 15 residues. Losses at the gene ends were 4 bases for V and 6 bases for J; bases not matched to a gene: 9. CDR1 and CDR2 from the germline V gene are SEHNR and FQNEAQ (reference sequence). The full variable domain, completed using reference TRBV7-9 and TRBJ2-3, is DTGVSQNPRHKITKRGQNVTFRCDPISEHNRLYWYRQTLGQGPEFLTYFQNEAQLEKSRLLSDRFSAERPKGSFSTLEIQRTEQGDSAMYLCASSSPDRVADTQYFGPGTRLTVL.

This sequence joins TRBV5-1 and TRBJ2-3, with 9 bases matching TRBD2. Per the germline V gene, CDR1 is SGHRS and CDR2 is YFSETQ. V lost 0 bases to trimming and J lost 6 bases; unmatched junction nucleotides: 2. CDR3 length: 14 residues. The CDR3 DNA sequence: TGCGCCAGCAGCTTGGAGCTAGCGGGGGATACGCAGTATTTT. Its protein product is CASSLELAGDTQYF.

This clonotype was observed a handful of times. J is TRBJ2-1 and V is TRBV5-4; tentatively, D is TRBD2 (5 bases). The germline V and J ends were trimmed by 2 bases and 3 bases, with 15 bases remaining between them. CDR1 SGHNT and CDR2 YYREEE come from the germline V gene (reference sequence). This CDR3 region has 16 residues. The CDR3 sequence is CASSLSGSSGYNEQFF. The DNA of the CDR3 is TGTGCCAGCAGCTTATCGGGATCATCCGGCTACAATGAGCAGTTCTTC.

The V gene is TRBV6-2 or TRBV6-3, the J gene TRBJ2-1; the D is unclear. Trimming shortened V by 4 bases and J by 0 bases, and 10 bases separated the two germline ends. Germline CDR1 is MNHEY and CDR2 is SVGEGT. The CDR3 runs 15 residues. CDR3 sequence: CASSSIVNSYNEQFF. The CDR3 coding sequence is TGTGCCAGCAGTTCGATAGTCAACTCCTACAATGAGCAGTTCTTC.

J is TRBJ1-5 and V is TRBV5-5; the D is unclear. This CDR3 region has 12 residues. Germline V gene data show CDR1 as SGHKS and CDR2 as YYEKEE (reference sequence). V shed 4 bases and J shed 5 bases, with 7 bases lying between them. CDR3 in amino acids: CASSGPDQPQHF. The CDR3 nucleotides are TGTGCCAGCAGCGGACCAGATCAGCCCCAGCATTTT.

The chain uses TRBV29-1 and TRBJ1-1; D unclear. The CDR3 totals 11 residues. Germline loops: CDR1 SQVTM, CDR2 ANQGSEA. V was cut by 3 bases and J by 1 base, with 3 bases left in between. The DNA for the CDR3 is TGCAGCGTTGAGGAGAACACTGAAGCTTTCTTT. It translates to CSVEENTEAFF.

The chain recombines TRBV19 with TRBJ2-7; no firm D call. With 4 bases removed from V and 6 bases from J, the gap between germline ends came to 10 bases. Germline CDR1 reads LNHDA; CDR2 reads SQIVND (reference sequence). The length of the CDR3 is 12 residues. CDR3 nucleotides: TGTGCCAGTAGTACTAGGGCCGGCGAGCAGTACTTC. Protein: CASSTRAGEQYF.

This clonotype was seen ten or more times. The rearrangement uses TRBV6-2 or TRBV6-3 and TRBJ1-6, with D uncertain. Between the trimmed V and J ends, which lost 1 base and 10 bases, there was a span of 14 bases. The CDR3 runs to 15 residues. Per germline, CDR1 MNHEY and CDR2 SVGEGT. The CDR3 loop is CASSYFGSLGSPLHF. In DNA, the CDR3 is TGTGCCAGCAGTTACTTCGGATCTCTTGGGTCACCCCTCCACTTT.

With respect to this clonotype: A junction end diverges from the germline sequence, so it may reflect a read error. This CDR3 is CASNLDPLAGAYTGELFF. CDR3 nucleotide sequence: TGCGCCAGCAACTTGGACCCTCTAGCGGGGGCCTACACCGGGGAGCTGTTTTTT. The chain couples TRBV13 to TRBJ2-2; 10 positions match TRBD2. CDR1 PRHDT and CDR2 FYEKMQ come from the germline V gene (reference sequence). The CDR3 length is 18 residues.

In nucleotides, the CDR3 is TGTGCCAGCAGTTACTCGGCGCCCGTGGGAAATTCACCCCTCCACTTT. It yields the protein CASSYSAPVGNSPLHF. V gene TRBV6-6 combines with J gene TRBJ1-6; no clear D gene. The germline gives CDR1 MNHNY, CDR2 SVGAGI (reference sequence). The ends were cut back, 0 bases at V and 7 bases at J, with 13 bases in the middle. There are 16 residues in the CDR3.

In this sample, this clonotype turned up a few times. The rearrangement links TRBV14 to TRBJ2-1; the D gene is possibly TRBD2 (5 bases). Trimming pared 4 bases from V and 9 bases from J, leaving 16 bases between. This CDR3 is built from 14 residues. Germline CDR1 is SGHDN and CDR2 is FVKESK. The CDR3 sequence is CASSPRVAGSEQFF. DNA for the CDR3: TGTGCCAGCAGCCCGCGGGTAGCTGGGAGTGAGCAGTTCTTC.

The chain links TRBV6-2 or TRBV6-3 to TRBJ2-3; perhaps TRBD1 as D (6 bases). Germline CDR1 and CDR2: MNHEY and SVGEGT. The CDR3 consists of 16 residues. Trimming removed 0 bases at V and 5 bases at J, with 15 bases between. The CDR3 is CASSYSSRDNGDTQYF. CDR3 nucleotides: TGTGCCAGCAGTTACTCGAGCAGGGACAATGGAGATACGCAGTATTTT.

This chain uses TRBV15 with TRBJ2-7; D ambiguous. This CDR3 has 15 residues. V dropped 0 bases and J dropped 5 bases, with 14 bases sitting between them. Germline V gives CDR1 LNHNV, CDR2 YYDKDF (reference sequence). The CDR3 DNA reads TGTGCCACCAGCAGAGATCTGGGGTTCTCTCACGAGCAGTACTTC. Protein product: CATSRDLGFSHEQYF.

J is TRBJ1-5 and V is TRBV19; no reliable D call. V lost 6 bases and J lost 4, with 13 bases in between. Germline-derived CDR1 and CDR2 are LNHDA and SQIVND (reference sequence). The CDR3 is 14 residues long. CDR3 sequence: CASREWALNQPQHF. CDR3 nucleotides: TGTGCCAGTAGAGAGTGGGCGCTAAATCAGCCCCAGCATTTT.

V gene TRBV11-2 combines with J gene TRBJ2-2; 10 nucleotides align to TRBD1. The CDR3 covers 17 residues. Germline V gene sequence: CDR1 SGHAT, CDR2 FQNNGV. Germline trimming cut 4 bases from V and 4 bases from J; bases unmatched to any gene: 9. The CDR3 is CASSWDRGGLGTGELFF. CDR3 nucleotides: TGTGCCAGCAGCTGGGACAGGGGCGGATTGGGCACCGGGGAGCTGTTTTTT.

This clonotype was detected a few times. The chain couples TRBV7-9 to TRBJ2-2; 7 bases fit TRBD1. The germline V gene has CDR1 SEHNR and CDR2 FQNEAQ (reference sequence). Trimming at V came to 8 bases and at J to 1 base, leaving 4 bases not matched to a gene. The CDR3 spans 14 residues. CDR3 nucleotide sequence: TGTGCCAGCGTTTGGACAGGGAACACCGGGGAGCTGTTTTTT. Protein sequence: CASVWTGNTGELFF.

The chain is built from TRBV7-4 and TRBJ2-1; the D is unclear. Trimming took 6 bases from V and 7 from J, leaving 10 bases between them. The germline gives CDR1 SGHVT, CDR2 SQSDAQ. CDR3 length: 12 residues. The CDR3 DNA follows: TGTGCCAGCAGACGAGATGAGAATGAGCAGTTCTTC. Amino acid sequence: CASRRDENEQFF.

The sample holds a few counts of this clonotype. The V and J genes are TRBV2 and TRBJ1-1; no clear D. This CDR3 contains 13 residues. The germline V gene has CDR1 SNHLY and CDR2 FYNNEI. V was cut by 8 bases and J by 0 bases, with 10 bases left in between. CDR3 protein: CASCVGLNTEAFF. The CDR3 bases are TGTGCCAGCTGTGTTGGGCTGAACACTGAAGCTTTCTTT. The full variable domain, with the rest looked up from reference TRBV2 and TRBJ1-1, is EPEVTQTPSHQVTQMGQEVILRCVPISNHLYFYWYRQILGQKVEFLVSFYNNEISEKSEIFDDQFSVERPDGSNFTLKIRSTKLEDSAMYFCASCVGLNTEAFFGQGTRLTVV.